This TCR beta chain was retrieved from a study of shared clonotypes between healthy human individuals. As defined, naive CD8 cells were CD45RO-negative and positively selected for CCR7, with terminally differentiated effector memory CD45RA+ cells excluded. An approximately 180 ng quantity of DNA, about 30,000 T cell genomes, went into the sorted-subset replicate PCRs. Assay: immunoSEQ multiplex PCR; the TCRdb copy retains only in-frame clones and omits some. The table includes 2 million to 2.5 million clones, approximately 95% detected once. Material for sequencing was naive CD8+ T cells sorted from blood. The clonotype originates from a man aged 18 to 30 in good health.

CDR3 in DNA: TGTGCCAGCAGCTTAAGGGACGGGTACGAGCAGTACTTC. Its translation is CASSLRDGYEQYF. This chain links TRBV11-2 with TRBJ2-7; D possibly matches TRBD1 or TRBD2 (5 bases each). The V gene's germline CDR1 is SGHAT and CDR2 FQNNGV. CDR3 length: 13 amino acids. The V and J ends lost 2 bases and 4 bases respectively, with 9 bases between them. Full variable domain (remainder filled in from reference TRBV11-2 and TRBJ2-7): EAGVAQSPRYKIIEKRQSVAFWCNPISGHATLYWYQQILGQGPKLLIQFQNNGVVDDSQLPKDRFSAERLKGVDSTLKIQPAKLEDSAVYLCASSLRDGYEQYFGPGTRLTVT.